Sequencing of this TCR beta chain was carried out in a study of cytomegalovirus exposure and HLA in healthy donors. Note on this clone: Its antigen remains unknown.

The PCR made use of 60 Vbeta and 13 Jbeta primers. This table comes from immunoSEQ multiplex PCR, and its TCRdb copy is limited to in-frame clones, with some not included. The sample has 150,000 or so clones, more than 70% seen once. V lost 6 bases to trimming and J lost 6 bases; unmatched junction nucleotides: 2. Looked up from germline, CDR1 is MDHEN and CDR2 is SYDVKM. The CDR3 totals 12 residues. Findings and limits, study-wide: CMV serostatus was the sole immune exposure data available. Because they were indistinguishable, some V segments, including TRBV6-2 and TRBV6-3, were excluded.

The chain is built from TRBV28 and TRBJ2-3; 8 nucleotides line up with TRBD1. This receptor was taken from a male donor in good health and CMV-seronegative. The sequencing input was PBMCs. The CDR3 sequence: CASSDRGDTQYF. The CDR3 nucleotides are TGTGCCAGCAGCGACAGGGGTGATACGCAGTATTTT.